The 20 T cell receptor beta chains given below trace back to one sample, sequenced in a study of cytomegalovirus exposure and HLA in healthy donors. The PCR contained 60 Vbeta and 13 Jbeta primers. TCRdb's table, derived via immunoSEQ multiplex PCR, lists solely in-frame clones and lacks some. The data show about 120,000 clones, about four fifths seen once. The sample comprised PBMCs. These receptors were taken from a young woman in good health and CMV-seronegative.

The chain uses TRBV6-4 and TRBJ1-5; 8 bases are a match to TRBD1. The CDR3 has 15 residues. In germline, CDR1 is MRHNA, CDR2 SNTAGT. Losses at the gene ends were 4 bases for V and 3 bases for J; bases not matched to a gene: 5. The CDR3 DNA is TGTGCCAGCAGTGTTCGGACAGGGCCCAATCAGCCCCAGCATTTT. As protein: CASSVRTGPNQPQHF.

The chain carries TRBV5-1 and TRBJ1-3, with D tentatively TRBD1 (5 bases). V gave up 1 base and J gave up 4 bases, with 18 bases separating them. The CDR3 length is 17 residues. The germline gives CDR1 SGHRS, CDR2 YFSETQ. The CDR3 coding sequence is TGCGCCAGCAGCTTGCTGGAGACAGCAGGTCAAGGAAACACCATATATTTT. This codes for CASSLLETAGQGNTIYF.

The CDR3 region has the DNA TGTGCCACCCGCGGAACGGAGTTTTCCTACAATGAGCAGTTCTTC. This sequence encodes CATRGTEFSYNEQFF. This chain uses TRBV15 with TRBJ2-1; D remains ambiguous. The CDR3 runs to 15 residues. Per germline, CDR1 LNHNV and CDR2 YYDKDF (reference sequence). Trimming stripped 8 bases from V and 1 base from J, with 15 bases between.

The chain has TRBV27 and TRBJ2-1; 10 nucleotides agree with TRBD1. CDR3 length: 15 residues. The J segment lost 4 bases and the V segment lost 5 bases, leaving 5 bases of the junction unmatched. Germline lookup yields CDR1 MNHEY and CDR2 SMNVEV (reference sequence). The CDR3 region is CASSPRTGGYNEQFF. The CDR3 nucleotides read TGTGCCAGCAGTCCGAGGACAGGGGGGTACAATGAGCAGTTCTTC.

The CDR3 bases are TGTGCCAGCTCACCCAGGGTCGACGAGCAGTACTTC. Translated, it gives CASSPRVDEQYF. The chain carries TRBV18 and TRBJ2-7; possibly TRBD1 for D (5 bases). Germline values: CDR1 KGHSH, CDR2 LQKENI. The CDR3 extends over 12 amino acids. Trimming shortened V by 3 bases and J by 5 bases, and 8 bases separated the two germline ends.

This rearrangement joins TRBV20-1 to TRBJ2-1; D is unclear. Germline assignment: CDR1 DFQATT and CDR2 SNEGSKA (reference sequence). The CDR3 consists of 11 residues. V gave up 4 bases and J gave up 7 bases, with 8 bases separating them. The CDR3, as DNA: TGCAGTGCTATAAACTGGAATGAGCAGTTCTTC. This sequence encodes CSAINWNEQFF.

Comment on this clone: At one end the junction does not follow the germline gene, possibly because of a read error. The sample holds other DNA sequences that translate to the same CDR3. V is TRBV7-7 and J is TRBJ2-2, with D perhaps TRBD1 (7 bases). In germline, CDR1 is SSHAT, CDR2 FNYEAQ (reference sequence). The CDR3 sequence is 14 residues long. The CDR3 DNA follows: TGTGCTAGCAGCTTAGCGGAGGGGGCGTGGGAGCTGTTTTTT. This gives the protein CASSLAEGAWELFF.

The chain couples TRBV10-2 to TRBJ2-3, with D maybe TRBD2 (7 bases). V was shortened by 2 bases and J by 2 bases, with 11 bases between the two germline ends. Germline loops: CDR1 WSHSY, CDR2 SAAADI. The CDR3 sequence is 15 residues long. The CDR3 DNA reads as TGCGCCAGCAGTGAGGAAGGGGGGGACACAGATACGCAGTATTTT. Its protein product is CASSEEGGDTDTQYF.

DNA of the CDR3: TGTGCCAGCAGCTTTCGGACTAGCGGAAACACCGGGGAGCTGTTTTTT. It specifies CASSFRTSGNTGELFF. The chain is built from TRBV13 and TRBJ2-2, with 10 bases matching TRBD2. The CDR3 contains 16 residues. The V gene's germline CDR1 is PRHDT and CDR2 FYEKMQ (reference sequence). V shed 3 bases, J shed 2 bases, and the junction held 3 bases outside the gene matches.

The CDR3 here is CASSLERGTQYF. The CDR3 DNA sequence: TGTGCCAGCAGTTTAGAGAGAGGGACGCAGTATTTT. V gene TRBV27 combines with J gene TRBJ2-3; a weak D match, TRBD2 (5 bases). Germline V CDR1 and CDR2: MNHEY, SMNVEV (reference sequence). This CDR3 spans 12 amino acids. V gave up 2 bases and J gave up 9 bases, with 9 bases separating them.

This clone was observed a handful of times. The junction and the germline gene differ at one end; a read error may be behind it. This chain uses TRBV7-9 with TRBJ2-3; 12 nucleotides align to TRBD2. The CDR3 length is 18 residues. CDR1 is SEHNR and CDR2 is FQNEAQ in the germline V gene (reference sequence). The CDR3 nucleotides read TGTTCCAGCAGCCCCTGGACTAGCGGGATGGGGAACACAGATACGCAGTATTTT. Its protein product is CSSSPWTSGMGNTDTQYF.

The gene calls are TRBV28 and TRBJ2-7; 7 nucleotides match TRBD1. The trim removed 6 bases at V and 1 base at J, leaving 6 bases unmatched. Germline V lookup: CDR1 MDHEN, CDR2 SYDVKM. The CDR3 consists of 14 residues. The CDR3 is CASRNTDRSYEQYF. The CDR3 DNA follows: TGTGCCAGCAGGAATACGGACAGGTCCTACGAGCAGTACTTC. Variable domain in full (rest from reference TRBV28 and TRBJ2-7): DVKVTQSSRYLVKRTGEKVFLECVQDMDHENMFWYRQDPGLGLRLIYFSYDVKMKEKGDIPEGYSVSREKKERFSLILESASTNQTSMYLCASRNTDRSYEQYFGPGTRLTVT.

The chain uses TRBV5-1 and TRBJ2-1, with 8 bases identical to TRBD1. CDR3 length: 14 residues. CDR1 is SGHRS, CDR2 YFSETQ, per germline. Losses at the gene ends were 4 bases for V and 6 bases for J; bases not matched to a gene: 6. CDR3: CASSPGQASNEQFF. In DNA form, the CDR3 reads TGCGCCAGCAGCCCGGGACAGGCTAGCAATGAGCAGTTCTTC.

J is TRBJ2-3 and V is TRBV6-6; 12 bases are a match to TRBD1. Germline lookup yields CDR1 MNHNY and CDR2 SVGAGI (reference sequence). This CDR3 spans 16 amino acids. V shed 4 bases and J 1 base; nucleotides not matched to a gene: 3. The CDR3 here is CASSWGTGGGTDTQYF. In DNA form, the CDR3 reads TGTGCCAGCAGTTGGGGGACAGGGGGCGGCACAGATACGCAGTATTTT.

The CDR3 region has the DNA TGTGCCAGCAGAGGACAGGGGGCATTGAACACCGGGGAGCTGTTTTTT. Translation: CASRGQGALNTGELFF. The rearrangement uses TRBV2 and TRBJ2-2, with 11 bases lining up with TRBD1. The CDR3 sequence is 16 residues long. Unmatched junction bases numbered 4, after V lost 6 bases and J lost 1 base. Germline V gene sequence: CDR1 SNHLY, CDR2 FYNNEI.

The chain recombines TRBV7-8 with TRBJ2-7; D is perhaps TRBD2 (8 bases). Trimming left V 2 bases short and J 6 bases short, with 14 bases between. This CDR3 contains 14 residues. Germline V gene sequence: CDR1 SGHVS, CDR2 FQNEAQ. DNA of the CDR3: TGTGCCAGCAGCTTATACGGGAGGGGGCTCGAGCAGTACTTC. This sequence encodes CASSLYGRGLEQYF.

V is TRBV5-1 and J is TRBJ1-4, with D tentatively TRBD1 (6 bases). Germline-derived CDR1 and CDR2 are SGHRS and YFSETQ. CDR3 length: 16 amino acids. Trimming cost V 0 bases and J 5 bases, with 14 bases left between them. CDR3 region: CASSLDRDKGNEKLFF. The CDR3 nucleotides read TGCGCCAGCAGCTTGGACAGGGATAAAGGAAATGAAAAACTGTTTTTT.

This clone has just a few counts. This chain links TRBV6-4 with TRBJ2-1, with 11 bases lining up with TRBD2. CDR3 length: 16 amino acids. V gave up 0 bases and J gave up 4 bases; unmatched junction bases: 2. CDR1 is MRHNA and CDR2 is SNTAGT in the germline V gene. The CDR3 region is CASSDSGLAGYNEQFF. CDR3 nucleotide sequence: TGTGCCAGCAGTGACTCAGGACTAGCGGGTTACAATGAGCAGTTCTTC.

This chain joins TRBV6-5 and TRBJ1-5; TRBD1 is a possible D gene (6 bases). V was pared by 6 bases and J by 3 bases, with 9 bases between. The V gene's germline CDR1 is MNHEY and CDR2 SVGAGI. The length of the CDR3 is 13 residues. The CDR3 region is CASSRTDNQPQHF. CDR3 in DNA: TGTGCCAGCAGCCGGACAGACAATCAGCCCCAGCATTTT.

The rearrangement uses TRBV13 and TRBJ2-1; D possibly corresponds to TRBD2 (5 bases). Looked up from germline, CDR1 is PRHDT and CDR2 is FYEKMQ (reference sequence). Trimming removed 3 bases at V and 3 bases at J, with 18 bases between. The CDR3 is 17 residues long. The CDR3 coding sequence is TGTGCCAGCAGCTTCAGGCGGGTGTCTAGTGGCTACAATGAGCAGTTCTTC. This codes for CASSFRRVSSGYNEQFF.